The 11 T cell receptor beta chains below all came from one sample that was sequenced in a study of tumor-infiltrating lymphocytes in oesophageal squamous cell carcinoma. Via MiXCR, TCRdb re-called the PCR reads, giving one row per CDR3 protein. The sample lists more than 9,500 distinct CDR3 sequences, roughly 54% occurring once. The source material was esophageal tumor tissue. Receptors originate from a male donor with esophageal squamous cell carcinoma.

The V call is TRBV12-3 or TRBV12-4, the J call TRBJ2-7, with D uncertain. V lost 7 bases and J lost 7, with 11 bases in between. The CDR3 extends over 11 amino acids. DNA for the CDR3: TGTGCCAGCAAAGTGGGCAATGAGCAGTACTTC. Translating gives CASKVGNEQYF.

The chain recombines TRBV27 with TRBJ1-4; 12 bases are a match to TRBD1. This CDR3 is 18 amino acids long. Germline-derived CDR1 and CDR2 are MNHEY and SMNVEV (reference sequence). J was trimmed by 4 bases and V by 3 bases; bases with no gene match: 9. CDR3 region: CASSLRGDRGRVNEKLFF. The DNA for the CDR3 is TGTGCCAGCAGTTTGAGGGGGGACAGGGGGCGCGTTAATGAAAAACTGTTTTTT.

This clonotype was detected once. V and J are TRBV7-9 and TRBJ1-2; possibly TRBD1 for D (5 bases). Looked up from germline, CDR1 is SEHNR and CDR2 is FQNEAQ (reference sequence). V was trimmed by 8 bases and J by 4 bases, leaving 14 bases between them. This CDR3 has 13 amino acids. For the CDR3, the DNA is TGTGCCAGCGGGCTTCCCGGGGGCTATGGCTACACCTTC. This encodes CASGLPGGYGYTF.

V is TRBV12-3 or TRBV12-4 and J is TRBJ2-5; D is possibly TRBD2 (6 bases). This CDR3 is built from 15 residues. The germline V and J ends were trimmed by 7 bases and 1 base, with 16 bases remaining between them. CDR3 DNA sequence: TGTGCCAGCACCCAAGGGAGGACGGCCCAAGAGACCCAGTACTTC. This translates into CASTQGRTAQETQYF.

A single count supports this clonotype. J is TRBJ2-7 and V is TRBV11-2, with unresolved D. The J call is doubtful: the DNA matches TRBJ2-5 better. Per the germline V gene, CDR1 is SGHAT and CDR2 is FQNNGV. The CDR3 length is 14 residues. The CDR3 reads CASSFIGLGSTQYF. The DNA of the CDR3 is TGTGCCAGCAGCTTTATAGGGTTGGGGTCGACCCAGTACTTC.

The gene calls are TRBV10-2 and TRBJ2-7, with D possibly called TRBD1 or TRBD2 (5 bases each). Germline values: CDR1 WSHSY, CDR2 SAAADI. The V and J ends lost 5 bases and 3 bases respectively, with 11 bases between them. This CDR3 has 13 residues. CDR3 nucleotide sequence: TGCGCCAGCAGTCGTCAGGGAGACTACGAGCAGTACTTC. Protein sequence: CASSRQGDYEQYF.

Only a few counts were recorded for this clonotype. This sequence joins TRBV20-1 and TRBJ2-5, with 7 bases lining up with TRBD2. This CDR3 has 14 residues. In germline, CDR1 is DFQATT, CDR2 SNEGSKA (reference sequence). V was clipped by 5 bases and J by 2 bases; unmatched bases: 8. The CDR3 is CSAGAGSLQETQYF. CDR3 DNA: TGCAGTGCTGGAGCGGGAAGCCTACAAGAGACCCAGTACTTC.

The J gene is TRBJ1-4, the V gene TRBV5-1; D may be TRBD1 (6 bases). The CDR3 loop spans 14 amino acids. Trimming took off 5 bases at V and 2 bases at J, with 10 bases between the two ends. Germline CDR1 and CDR2: SGHRS and YFSETQ. The CDR3 loop is CASSPGQTNEKLFF. The CDR3 DNA sequence: TGCGCCAGCAGTCCCGGACAGACTAATGAAAAACTGTTTTTT.

This chain uses TRBV7-6 with TRBJ2-3, with D unresolved. The DNA end is more similar to TRBJ2-5, so the J call may be wrong. The CDR3 sequence is 12 residues long. Germline lookup yields CDR1 SGHVS and CDR2 FNYEAQ. CDR3 sequence (DNA): TGTGCCAGCAGCCCCCACGCTGAGACCCAGTACTTC. As protein: CASSPHAETQYF.

This clonotype was seen once. Here the CDR3 omits its conserved ending phenylalanine or tryptophan, so a read error is the likely source. No DNA is shown, since the ends of the CDR3 on it are uncertain; the CDR3 is the one TCRdb lists. The V and J genes are TRBV6-2 or TRBV6-3 and TRBJ1-1; TRBD1, the table's D call, was not compared with the DNA. Germline CDR1 MNHEY, CDR2 SVGEGT. Including both end residues, the CDR3 is 19 amino acids long. CDR3: CASSYSRVGIPAGSSSSGQ.

This sequence joins TRBV7-2 and TRBJ2-7; D possibly corresponds to TRBD1 (5 bases). Near its end, the DNA agrees better with TRBJ2-5, so the J call may be wrong. CDR1 is SGHTA and CDR2 is FQGNSA in the germline V gene. The CDR3 totals 14 residues. CDR3 nucleotides: TGTGCCAGCAGCTGGGGCTTACCTCAAGAGACCCAGTACTTC. As protein: CASSWGLPQETQYF.